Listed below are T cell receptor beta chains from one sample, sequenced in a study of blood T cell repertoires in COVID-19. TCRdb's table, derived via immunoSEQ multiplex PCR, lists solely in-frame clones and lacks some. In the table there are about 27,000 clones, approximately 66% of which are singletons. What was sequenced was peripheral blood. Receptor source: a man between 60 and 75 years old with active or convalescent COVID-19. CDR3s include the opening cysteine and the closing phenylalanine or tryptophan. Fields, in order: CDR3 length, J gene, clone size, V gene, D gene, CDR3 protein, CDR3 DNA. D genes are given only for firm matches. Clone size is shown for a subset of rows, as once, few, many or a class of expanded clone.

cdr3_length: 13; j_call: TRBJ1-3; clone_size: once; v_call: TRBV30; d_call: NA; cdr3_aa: CAYDRSSGNTIYF; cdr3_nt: TGTGCCTACGACAGGAGCTCTGGAAACACCATATATTTT
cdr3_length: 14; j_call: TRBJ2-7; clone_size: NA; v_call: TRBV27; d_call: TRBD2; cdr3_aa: CASTTSGRAREQYF; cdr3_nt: TGTGCCAGCACCACTAGCGGGAGGGCTCGGGAGCAGTACTTC
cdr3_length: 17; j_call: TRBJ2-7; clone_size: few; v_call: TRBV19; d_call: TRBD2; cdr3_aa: CASSRASGGRNSYEQYF; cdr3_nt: TGTGCCAGTAGTAGGGCTAGCGGGGGCCGCAACTCCTACGAGCAGTACTTC
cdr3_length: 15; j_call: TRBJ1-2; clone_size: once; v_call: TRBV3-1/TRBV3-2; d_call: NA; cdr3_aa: CASSQDVGERGGYTF; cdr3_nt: TGTGCCAGCAGCCAAGATGTCGGGGAACGAGGGGGCTACACCTTC
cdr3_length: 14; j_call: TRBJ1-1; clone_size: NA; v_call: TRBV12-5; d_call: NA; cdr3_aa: CASGSRGGGTEAFF; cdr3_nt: TGTGCTAGTGGTTCCAGAGGGGGGGGGACTGAAGCTTTCTTT
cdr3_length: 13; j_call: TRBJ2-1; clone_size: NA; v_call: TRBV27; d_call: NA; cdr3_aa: CASSMSSGVEQFF; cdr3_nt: TGTGCCAGCAGTATGTCATCCGGGGTTGAGCAGTTCTTC
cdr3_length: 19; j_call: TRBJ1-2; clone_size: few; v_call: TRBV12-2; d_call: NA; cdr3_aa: CASRFWTMTGGEDSYGYTF; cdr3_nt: TGTGCAAGTCGCTTTTGGACAATGACAGGGGGCGAAGACTCCTATGGCTACACCTTC
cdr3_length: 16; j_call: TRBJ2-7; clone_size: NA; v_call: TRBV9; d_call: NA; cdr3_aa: CASSVAVGQDSYEQYF; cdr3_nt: TGTGCCAGCAGCGTAGCTGTGGGACAAGACTCCTACGAGCAGTACTTC
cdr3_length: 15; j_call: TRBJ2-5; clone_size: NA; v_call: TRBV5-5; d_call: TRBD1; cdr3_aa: CASSIGQGRSGTQYF; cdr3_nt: TGTGCCAGCAGCATCGGACAGGGGAGGTCAGGGACCCAGTACTTC
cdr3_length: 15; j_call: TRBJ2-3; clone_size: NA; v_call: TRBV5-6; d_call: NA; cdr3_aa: CASSLVSSGTDTQYF; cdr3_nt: TGTGCCAGCAGCTTGGTGTCTAGCGGCACAGATACGCAGTATTTT
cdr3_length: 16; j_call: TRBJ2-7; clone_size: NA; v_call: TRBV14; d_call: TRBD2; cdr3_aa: CASSLILAGGVYEQYF; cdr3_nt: TGTGCCAGCAGCCTTATACTAGCGGGGGGCGTCTACGAGCAGTACTTC
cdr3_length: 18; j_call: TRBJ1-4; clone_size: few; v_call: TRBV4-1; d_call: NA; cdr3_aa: CASSHWRGRLSTNEKLFF; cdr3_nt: TGCGCCAGCAGCCATTGGCGGGGGCGCCTATCAACTAATGAAAAACTGTTTTTT
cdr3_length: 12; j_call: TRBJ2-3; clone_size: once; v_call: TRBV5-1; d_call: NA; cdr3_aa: CASSSLWDTQYF; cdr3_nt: TGCGCCAGCAGCTCACTGTGGGATACGCAGTATTTT
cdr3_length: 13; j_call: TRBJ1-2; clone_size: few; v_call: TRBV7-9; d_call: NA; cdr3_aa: CASSPDMNYGYTF; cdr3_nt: TGTGCCAGCAGCCCCGACATGAACTATGGCTACACCTTC
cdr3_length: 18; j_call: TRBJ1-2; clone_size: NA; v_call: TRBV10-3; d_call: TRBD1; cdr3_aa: CAIRVDGTGPWSNYGYTF; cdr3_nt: TGTGCCATCAGAGTGGATGGGACAGGGCCTTGGTCTAACTATGGCTACACCTTC
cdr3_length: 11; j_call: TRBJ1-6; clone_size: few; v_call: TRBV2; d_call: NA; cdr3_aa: CASMRFESLHF; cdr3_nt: TGTGCCAGCATGAGATTCGAGTCCCTCCACTTT
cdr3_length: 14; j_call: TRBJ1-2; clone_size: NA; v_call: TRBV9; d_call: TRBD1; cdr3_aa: CASSEYDRGDGYTF; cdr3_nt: TGTGCCAGCAGCGAATACGACAGGGGGGATGGCTACACCTTC
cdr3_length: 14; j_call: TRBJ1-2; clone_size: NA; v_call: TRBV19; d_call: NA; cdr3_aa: CASSIGRVGYGYTF; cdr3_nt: TGTGCCAGTTCAATAGGCAGGGTGGGCTATGGCTACACCTTC
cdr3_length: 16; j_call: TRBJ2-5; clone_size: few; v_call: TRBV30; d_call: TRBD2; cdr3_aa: CAWSRGLANSQETQYF; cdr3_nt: TGTGCCTGGAGCCGCGGACTAGCGAACTCCCAAGAGACCCAGTACTTC
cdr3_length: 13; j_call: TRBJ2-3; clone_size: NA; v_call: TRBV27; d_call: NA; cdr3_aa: CASSFILTDTQYF; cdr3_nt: TGTGCCAGCAGTTTTATACTCACAGATACGCAGTATTTT
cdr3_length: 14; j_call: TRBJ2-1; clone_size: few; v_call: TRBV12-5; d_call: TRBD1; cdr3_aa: CASVPGQGYNEQFF; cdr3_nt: TGTGCTAGTGTCCCGGGACAGGGGTACAATGAGCAGTTCTTC
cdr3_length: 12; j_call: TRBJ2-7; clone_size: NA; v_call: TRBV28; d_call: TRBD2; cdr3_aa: CASSLDLGSGTF; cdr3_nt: TGTGCCAGCAGTTTAGATTTGGGTAGCGGGACTTTC
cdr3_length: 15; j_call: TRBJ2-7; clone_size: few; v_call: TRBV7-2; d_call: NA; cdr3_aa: CASSLLGNRAYEQYF; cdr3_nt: TGTGCCAGCAGCTTACTGGGAAACAGGGCCTACGAGCAGTACTTC
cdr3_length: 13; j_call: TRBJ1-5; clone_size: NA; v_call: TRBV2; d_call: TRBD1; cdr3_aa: CASRGQGLQPQHF; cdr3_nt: TGTGCCAGCAGAGGACAGGGGCTGCAGCCCCAGCATTTT
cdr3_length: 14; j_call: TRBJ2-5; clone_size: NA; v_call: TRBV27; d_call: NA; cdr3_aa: CASSPPHSRETQYF; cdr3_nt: TGTGCCAGCAGTCCCCCTCACTCCCGGGAGACCCAGTACTTC
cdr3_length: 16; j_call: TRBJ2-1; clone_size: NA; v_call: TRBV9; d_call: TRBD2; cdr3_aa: CASSAGGTSGYNEQFF; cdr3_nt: TGTGCCAGCAGCGCAGGCGGGACTAGCGGCTACAATGAGCAGTTCTTC
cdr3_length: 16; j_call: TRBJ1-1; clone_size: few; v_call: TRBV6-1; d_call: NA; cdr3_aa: CASSEELLAKNTEAFF; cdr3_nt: TGTGCCAGCAGTGAAGAGTTGCTGGCCAAGAACACTGAAGCTTTCTTT
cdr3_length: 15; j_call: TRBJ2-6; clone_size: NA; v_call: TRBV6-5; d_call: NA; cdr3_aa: CASDTGSAGANVLTF; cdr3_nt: TGTGCCAGCGATACAGGGTCGGCTGGGGCCAACGTCCTGACTTTC
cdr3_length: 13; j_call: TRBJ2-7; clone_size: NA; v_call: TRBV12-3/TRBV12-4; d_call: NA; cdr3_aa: CASSYGSSYEQYF; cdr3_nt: TGTGCCAGCAGTTACGGTAGCTCCTACGAGCAGTACTTC
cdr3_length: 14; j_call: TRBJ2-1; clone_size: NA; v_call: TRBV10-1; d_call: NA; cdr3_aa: CASSENSRYNEQFF; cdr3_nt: TGCGCCAGCAGTGAGAACTCCCGCTACAATGAGCAGTTCTTC
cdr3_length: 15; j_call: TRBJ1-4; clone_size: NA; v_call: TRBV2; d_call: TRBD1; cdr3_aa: CASSARRQGREKLFF; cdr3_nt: TGTGCCAGCAGCGCACGCCGACAGGGCCGGGAAAAACTGTTTTTT
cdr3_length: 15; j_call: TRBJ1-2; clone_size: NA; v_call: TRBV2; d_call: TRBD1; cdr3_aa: CASSFLTGGDYGYTF; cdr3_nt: TGTGCCAGCAGTTTTTTGACAGGGGGGGACTATGGCTACACCTTC
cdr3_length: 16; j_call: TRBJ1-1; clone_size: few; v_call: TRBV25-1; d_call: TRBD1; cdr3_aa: CASSESPDRGNTEAFF; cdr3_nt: TGTGCCAGCAGTGAATCGCCTGACAGGGGGAACACTGAAGCTTTCTTT
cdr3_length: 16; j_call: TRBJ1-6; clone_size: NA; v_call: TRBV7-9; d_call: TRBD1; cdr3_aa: CASSPMTGGYNSPLHF; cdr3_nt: TGTGCCAGCAGCCCCATGACAGGGGGCTATAATTCACCCCTCCACTTT
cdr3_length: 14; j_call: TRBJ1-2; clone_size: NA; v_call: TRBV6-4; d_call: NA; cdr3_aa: CASSDVWGGSGYTF; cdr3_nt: TGTGCCAGCAGTGACGTTTGGGGGGGAAGCGGCTACACCTTC
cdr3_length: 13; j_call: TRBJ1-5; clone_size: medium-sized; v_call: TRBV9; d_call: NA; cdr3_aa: CASSVQENQPQHF; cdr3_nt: TGTGCCAGCAGCGTACAGGAAAATCAGCCCCAGCATTTT
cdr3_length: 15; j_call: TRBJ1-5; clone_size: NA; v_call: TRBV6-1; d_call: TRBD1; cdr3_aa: CASKETGWSNQPQHF; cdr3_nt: TGTGCCAGCAAAGAGACAGGGTGGAGCAATCAGCCCCAGCATTTT
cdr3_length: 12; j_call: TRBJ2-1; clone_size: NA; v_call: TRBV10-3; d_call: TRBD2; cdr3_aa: CAQSPGGNEQFF; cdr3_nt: TGTGCCCAATCGCCGGGGGGCAATGAGCAGTTCTTC
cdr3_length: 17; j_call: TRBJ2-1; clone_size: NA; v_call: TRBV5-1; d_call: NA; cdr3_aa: CASSQLPSDSSYNEQFF; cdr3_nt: TGCGCCAGCAGCCAACTTCCTAGCGACAGCTCCTACAATGAGCAGTTCTTC
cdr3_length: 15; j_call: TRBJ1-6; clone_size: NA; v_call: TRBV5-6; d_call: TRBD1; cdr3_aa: CASSRRTGSNSPLHF; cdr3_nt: TGTGCCAGCAGCCGTCGGACAGGGAGCAATTCACCCCTCCACTTT
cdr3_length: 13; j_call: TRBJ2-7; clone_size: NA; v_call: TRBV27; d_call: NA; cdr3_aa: CASSLSLSYEQYF; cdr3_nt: TGTGCCAGCAGTTTAAGCCTCTCCTACGAGCAGTACTTC
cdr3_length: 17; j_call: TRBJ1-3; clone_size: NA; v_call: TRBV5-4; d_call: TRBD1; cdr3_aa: CASSPGFDRGSGNTIYF; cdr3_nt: TGTGCCAGCAGCCCCGGATTTGACAGGGGCTCTGGAAACACCATATATTTT
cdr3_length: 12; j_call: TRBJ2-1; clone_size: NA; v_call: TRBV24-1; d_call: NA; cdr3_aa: CATSDPDTPRFF; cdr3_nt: TGTGCCACCAGTGACCCGGACACCCCCCGGTTCTTC
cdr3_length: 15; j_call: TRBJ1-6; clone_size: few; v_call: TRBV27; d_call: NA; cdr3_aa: CASRTGSSYNSPLHF; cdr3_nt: TGTGCCAGCCGCACAGGGAGCTCCTATAATTCACCCCTCCACTTT
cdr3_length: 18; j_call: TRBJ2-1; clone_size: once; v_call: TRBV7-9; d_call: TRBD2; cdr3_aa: CASSTGTSGKASYNEQFF; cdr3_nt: TGTGCCAGCAGCACCGGGACTAGCGGAAAAGCCTCCTACAATGAGCAGTTCTTC
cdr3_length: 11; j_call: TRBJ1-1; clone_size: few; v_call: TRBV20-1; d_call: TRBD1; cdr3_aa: CRPGQATEAFF; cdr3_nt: TGCAGACCGGGACAGGCCACTGAAGCTTTCTTT
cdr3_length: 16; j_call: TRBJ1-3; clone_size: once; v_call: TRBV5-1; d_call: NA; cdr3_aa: CASSLGGSPSGNTIYF; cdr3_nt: TGCGCCAGCAGCTTGGGCGGGAGTCCGTCTGGAAACACCATATATTTT
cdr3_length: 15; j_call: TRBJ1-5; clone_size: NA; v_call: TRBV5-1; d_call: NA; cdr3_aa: CASSLSGDNHQPQHF; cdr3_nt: TGCGCCAGCAGCTTGTCAGGGGACAACCATCAGCCCCAGCATTTT
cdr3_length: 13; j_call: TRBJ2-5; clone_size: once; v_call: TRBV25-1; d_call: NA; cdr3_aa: CASSSRGEETQYF; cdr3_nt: TGTGCCAGCAGTAGCAGGGGGGAAGAGACCCAGTACTTC
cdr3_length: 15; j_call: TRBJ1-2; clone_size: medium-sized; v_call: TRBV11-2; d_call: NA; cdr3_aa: CASSLVARWNYGYTF; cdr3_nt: TGTGCCAGCAGCTTAGTAGCGCGGTGGAACTATGGCTACACCTTC
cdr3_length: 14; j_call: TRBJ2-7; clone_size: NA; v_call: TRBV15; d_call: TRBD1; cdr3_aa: CATSSPRTGYEQYF; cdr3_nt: TGTGCCACCAGCAGCCCCAGGACAGGCTACGAGCAGTACTTC
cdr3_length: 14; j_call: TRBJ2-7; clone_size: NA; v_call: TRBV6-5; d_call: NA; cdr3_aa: CASSSPGGHYEQYF; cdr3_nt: TGTGCCAGCAGTTCGCCAGGGGGGCATTACGAGCAGTACTTC